A single sample gave rise to the 19 T cell receptor beta chains below, sequenced in a study of T cells after yellow fever vaccination. TCRdb itself ran the 5' RACE reads through MiXCR, one entry per CDR3 protein. This table holds roughly 120,000 distinct CDR3 sequences, 7.4% found once. Sequenced here: CD4+ T cells sorted from PBMCs, sampled approximately 11 days after the first yellow fever vaccination. These receptors came from a man aged 18 to 29 who received the YFV17D yellow fever vaccine.

This clonotype was seen repeatedly, ten times or more. This rearrangement joins TRBV20-1 to TRBJ2-7; 7 bases fit TRBD1. This CDR3 has 13 residues. Germline V CDR1 and CDR2: DFQATT, SNEGSKA (reference sequence). The V and J ends lost 5 bases and 3 bases, in that order; junction bases with no gene match: 7. Written as DNA, the CDR3 is TGCAGTGCTCGGGACAGAATTAACTACGAGCAGTACTTC. Residues: CSARDRINYEQYF.

Ten or more counts support this clonotype. V and J are TRBV4-3 and TRBJ2-3, with TRBD2 matching 10 bases. This CDR3 has 17 amino acids. V was clipped by 0 bases and J by 3 bases; unmatched bases: 6. Germline CDR1 is LGHNA and CDR2 is YSLEER. CDR3 bases: TGCGCCAGCAGCCAAGATACCAGCGGGGGGGAAACAGATACGCAGTATTTT. Amino acids: CASSQDTSGGETDTQYF.

Note on this clonotype: A much larger clone sits a single nucleotide away, making a read error possible. The rearrangement uses TRBV3-1 and TRBJ2-3, with TRBD2 identical over 10 bases. The length of the CDR3 is 16 residues. V gave up 1 base and J gave up 8 bases; unmatched junction bases: 9. Germline loops: CDR1 LGHDT, CDR2 YNNKEL (reference sequence). CDR3 nucleotide sequence: TGTGCCAGCAGCCAAGGGGACAGCGGGGGGGCCGGTACGCAGTATTTT. Encoded protein: CASSQGDSGGAGTQYF.

J is TRBJ2-6 and V is TRBV11-1, with D possibly being TRBD2 (6 bases). Deletions cut 0 bases from V and 2 bases from J, with 17 bases between. In germline, CDR1 is SGHAT, CDR2 FQDESV (reference sequence). The length of the CDR3 is 19 residues. CDR3 sequence reads: CASSLAPGGTVTGANVLTF. In DNA, the CDR3 is TGTGCCAGCAGCTTAGCGCCTGGGGGGACGGTTACTGGGGCCAACGTCCTGACTTTC. Full variable domain (missing parts from reference TRBV11-1 and TRBJ2-6): EAEVAQSPRYKITEKSQAVAFWCDPISGHATLYWYRQILGQGPELLVQFQDESVVDDSQLPKDRFSAERLKGVDSTLKIQPAELGDSAMYLCASSLAPGGTVTGANVLTFGAGSRLTVL.

This chain uses TRBV12-3 or TRBV12-4 with TRBJ1-5; TRBD1 is a possible D gene (6 bases). This CDR3 has 14 residues. Trimming left V 6 bases short and J 6 bases short, with 15 bases between. The CDR3 protein is CASSLRAGAQPQHF. CDR3 bases: TGTGCCAGCAGCCTTCGGGCAGGGGCTCAGCCCCAGCATTTT.

Many counts were recorded for this clonotype. The rearrangement uses TRBV6-5 and TRBJ2-7; D is possibly TRBD1 or TRBD2 (6 bases each). The CDR3 consists of 16 residues. V was pared by 0 bases and J by 2 bases, with 14 bases between. CDR1 and CDR2 (germline): MNHEY, SVGAGI. The CDR3 DNA reads as TGTGCCAGCAGTTACTCGGAGCTAGGGGGGACCTACGAGCAGTACTTC. Translated, it gives CASSYSELGGTYEQYF.

The chain employs TRBV13 and TRBJ2-3; D gene unclear. The CDR3 runs to 13 residues. Per germline, CDR1 PRHDT and CDR2 FYEKMQ (reference sequence). Between the trimmed V and J ends, which lost 5 bases and 5 bases, there was a span of 11 bases. CDR3 amino acids: CASSPILRDTQYF. The CDR3 DNA reads as TGTGCCAGCAGCCCCATTTTACGAGATACGCAGTATTTT.

The chain carries TRBV6-1 and TRBJ1-4, with 7 bases fitting TRBD1. The V gene end was trimmed by 5 bases and the J gene end by 4 bases; junction bases not matched to a gene: 7. The germline gives CDR1 MNHNS, CDR2 SASEGT. The CDR3 is made up of 15 amino acids. CDR3 nucleotides: TGTGCCAGCAGTCCGGGGGACAGAGATAATGAAAAACTGTTTTTT. Amino acids: CASSPGDRDNEKLFF.

This clonotype was seen repeatedly, ten times or more. This sequence joins TRBV6-5 and TRBJ2-3; tentatively, D is TRBD2 (6 bases). V dropped 2 bases and J dropped 4 bases, with 13 bases sitting between them. The CDR3 is 15 amino acids. Germline V gives CDR1 MNHEY, CDR2 SVGAGI. DNA for the CDR3: TGTGCCAGCAGTTACAGGTTAGCGGACTCAGATACGCAGTATTTT. It translates to CASSYRLADSDTQYF.

The genes are TRBV5-3 and TRBJ2-7, with D unresolved. TRBV5-3 falls under the ORF class, with uncertain function. The V end was cut by 9 bases, the J end by 4 bases, with 14 bases between. The CDR3 has 12 amino acids. The CDR3 loop is CAMSTQAYEQYV. The CDR3, as DNA: TGTGCCATGAGCACTCAGGCTTACGAGCAGTACGTC.

This clonotype was detected many times. This chain joins TRBV12-3 or TRBV12-4 and TRBJ1-3, with 12 bases aligning to TRBD1. CDR3 length equals 16 residues. The V gene end was trimmed by 5 bases and the J gene end by 5 bases; junction bases not matched to a gene: 7. In DNA, the CDR3 is TGTGCCAGCAGTCCCGGGACAGGGGGCGTTAGAAACACCATATATTTT. It is translated as CASSPGTGGVRNTIYF.

This clonotype appeared many times. The chain recombines TRBV3-1 with TRBJ2-5, with no clear D. V lost 4 bases, J lost 5 bases, and 8 bases lay in between. In germline, CDR1 is LGHDT, CDR2 YNNKEL (reference sequence). The CDR3 loop spans 12 amino acids. Here the CDR3 reads CASSLPAETQYF. DNA of the CDR3: TGTGCCAGCAGCCTTCCGGCGGAGACCCAGTACTTC.

The J gene is TRBJ1-6, the V gene TRBV6-1, with a tentative D call TRBD1 (6 bases). Germline CDR1 reads MNHNS; CDR2 reads SASEGT. V was clipped by 6 bases and J by 4 bases, with 19 bases between them. CDR3 length: 17 residues. The DNA of the CDR3 is TGTGCCAGCAGGGAGACAGGCCGGTTAGCGTATAATTCACCCCTCCACTTT. Protein product: CASRETGRLAYNSPLHF.

This sequence joins TRBV30 and TRBJ2-6; D not certain. Germline CDR1 and CDR2: GTSNPN and SVGIG (reference sequence). The ends were cut back, 0 bases at V and 2 bases at J, with 2 bases in the middle. The CDR3 runs to 13 residues. CDR3 residues: CAWSVAGANVLTF. CDR3 bases: TGTGCCTGGAGTGTGGCTGGGGCCAACGTCCTGACTTTC. Full variable domain (remainder filled in from reference TRBV30 and TRBJ2-6): SQTIHQWPATLVQPVGSPLSLECTVEGTSNPNLYWYRQAAGRGLQLLFYSVGIGQISSEVPQNLSASRPQDRQFILSSKKLLLSDSGFYLCAWSVAGANVLTFGAGSRLTVL.

This clonotype was found many times. The genes are TRBV12-3 or TRBV12-4 and TRBJ1-2; tentative D call: TRBD1 (5 bases). V gave up 6 bases and J gave up 0 bases, with 8 bases separating them. The CDR3 runs 13 residues. The CDR3 here is CASSLQANYGYTF. The CDR3 nucleotides are TGTGCCAGCAGCCTACAGGCTAACTATGGCTACACCTTC.

Many counts were recorded for this clonotype. V usage is TRBV11-2 and J usage is TRBJ2-2; maybe TRBD2 (5 bases). The CDR3 contains 15 residues. V was clipped by 5 bases and J by 5 bases, with 15 bases between them. Germline V gives CDR1 SGHAT, CDR2 FQNNGV. CDR3: CASSVGVRGTGELFF. The CDR3, as DNA: TGTGCCAGCAGCGTCGGGGTCCGAGGGACCGGGGAGCTGTTTTTT.

Written as DNA, the CDR3 is TGTGCCAGCAGTTCGACTATCCAGGGTTCACCCCTCCACTTT. Translated: CASSSTIQGSPLHF. The genes are TRBV28 and TRBJ1-6; D is perhaps TRBD1 (5 bases). The germline CDR1 and CDR2 sequences are MDHEN and SYDVKM. Trimming cost V 4 bases and J 9 bases, with 13 bases left between them. The CDR3 is made up of 14 amino acids.

At least ten counts were recorded for this clonotype. This chain connects TRBV4-2 to TRBJ2-7; D is ambiguous. The V gene lost 0 bases and the J gene lost 6 bases, with 15 bases spanning the gap. From germline, CDR1 is LGHNA and CDR2 YNFKEQ. The CDR3 runs to 15 residues. The CDR3 sequence: CASSQESRPYTEQYV. The DNA of the CDR3 is TGTGCCAGCAGCCAAGAGTCCAGGCCCTATACCGAGCAGTACGTC.

In its sample, this clonotype was seen a few times. This chain uses TRBV12-3 or TRBV12-4 with TRBJ2-3, with 11 bases lining up with TRBD2. Unmatched junction bases numbered 11, after V lost 7 bases and J lost 2 bases. The CDR3 loop spans 17 amino acids. The CDR3 region has the DNA TGTGCCAGCACCTCGGGTCAGACTAGCGGGACCACAGATACGCAGTATTTT. Translated, it gives CASTSGQTSGTTDTQYF.